This TCR beta chain was documented in a study of cytomegalovirus exposure and HLA in healthy donors. V lost 0 bases and J 1 base, leaving 10 bases between the germline ends. In germline, CDR1 is SGHRS, CDR2 YFSETQ. The CDR3 runs to 15 residues. This PCR relied on a set of 60 Vbeta primers and 13 Jbeta primers. Only in-frame clones appear in the TCRdb table, and some are missing; sequencing was by immunoSEQ multiplex PCR. The repertoire holds around 300,000 clones, with about 90% as singletons. The chain is built from TRBV5-1 and TRBJ1-1; D gene uncertain. This TCR was sampled from a young woman in good health and CMV-seronegative. The sample taken for sequencing was PBMCs. CDR3 sequence (DNA): TGCGCCAGCAGCTTGGTGAGAGGGAAGAACACTGAAGCTTTCTTT. This sequence encodes CASSLVRGKNTEAFF.